This record concerns one TCR beta chain sequence. Its target is not known. These data are taken from a study of shared clonotypes between healthy human individuals. Study-wide results and limits: Represented diversity, genetic and exposure-history alike, was limited by few donors. Investigators expected sequencing depth to affect clonotype sharing among donors.

The authors split each subset's genomic DNA evenly across several immunoSEQ plates. In the source study's methods: ImmunoSEQ gave junction-only sequences without quality scores, so filtering differed. Only in-frame clones appear in the TCRdb table, and some are missing; sequencing was by immunoSEQ multiplex PCR. V, J and clone size are those of that table, while D and trimming were read from the DNA. The table has about 980,000 clones, about 80% seen once. The germline V gene encodes CDR1 LGHNA and CDR2 YSLEER. The CDR3 is 22 amino acids. Trimming cost V 0 bases and J 0 bases, with 30 bases left between them.

The sequencing input was memory CD4+ T cells sorted from blood. Noted subset: CD45RA-negative fraction. The source of this sequence is a man between 18 and 29 years old in good health. The chain joins TRBV4-3 to TRBJ2-7, with D possibly being TRBD1 (5 bases). The CDR3 DNA reads as TGCGCCAGCAGCCAAGAGAGCCGCGACTTGGGGCTAGACCACTCGAGCTCCTACGAGCAGTACTTC. This encodes CASSQESRDLGLDHSSSYEQYF.